This T cell receptor beta chain was retrieved from a study of blood T cell repertoires in COVID-19. Study details: COVID-19 samples, acute and convalescent, were from the United States, Italy and Spain.

In the authors' methods: Amplification with reference gene primers provided the estimates of nucleated cell counts. TCRdb keeps only in-frame clones here, not all; method: immunoSEQ multiplex PCR. D and trimming were read from the DNA, whereas the V and J calls and clone size are those reported in that table. The profile covers about 330,000 clones, with over 80% appearing a single time and 7.5% to 10% taken by the ten largest. The germline V gene encodes CDR1 KGHSH and CDR2 LQKENI. The CDR3 is 16 amino acids. Trimming at V came to 0 bases and at J to 1 base, leaving 5 bases not matched to a gene. Patients from Seattle were sampled longitudinally, starting during active infection.

Sequencing used peripheral blood. This clonotype was sampled from a man in his thirties or forties with COVID-19, enrolled during active disease. The V and J genes are TRBV18 and TRBJ2-7; 8 bases line up with TRBD2. CDR3 sequence reads: CASSPPNREGSYEQYF. Here the CDR3 DNA reads TGTGCCAGCTCACCACCTAATCGGGAGGGATCCTACGAGCAGTACTTC.